This entry lists 19 T cell receptor beta chains sequenced from one sample in a study of Ad26.COV2.S vaccination and SARS-CoV-2 variants. Treatment in this sample: around 19 received Ad26.COV2.S at low or high dose, single or two shots; about 5 received placebo; per-sample allocation not given. On day 63 after the first injection, vaccine and placebo recipients gave samples. Repertoires were generated with immunoSEQ multiplex PCR, while TCRdb's copy carries only in-frame clones and drops some. The sample includes about 280,000 clones, approximately 87% of them seen just once. This specimen consisted of peripheral blood, obtained in a trial of Ad26.COV2.S vaccine versus placebo. The receptors stem from a person aged 18-65 years who received the Ad26.COV2.S COVID-19 vaccine or a placebo.

The V call is TRBV6-5, the J call TRBJ2-2, with D unclear. Germline V gene sequence: CDR1 MNHEY, CDR2 SVGAGI. The CDR3 is 15 amino acids. Trimming left V 6 bases short and J 4 bases short, with 15 bases between. The CDR3 DNA sequence: TGTGCCAGCAGCGAGACTCTCACAGTCACCGGGGAGCTGTTTTTT. Amino acid sequence: CASSETLTVTGELFF.

The chain uses TRBV2 and TRBJ2-7; 10 bases agree with TRBD1. CDR1 is SNHLY, CDR2 FYNNEI, per germline. V gave up 7 bases and J gave up 2 bases; unmatched junction bases: 5. CDR3 length: 14 residues. CDR3 in DNA: TGTGCCAGCAACGGGGACAGGGGTCCCTACGAGCAGTACTTC. This gives the protein CASNGDRGPYEQYF.

The chain has TRBV7-2 and TRBJ1-3; TRBD1 matches 8 bases. Germline CDR1 is SGHTA and CDR2 is FQGNSA. The CDR3 length is 15 residues. V shed 5 bases and J 0 bases; nucleotides not matched to a gene: 3. CDR3: CASSPDRASGNTIYF. The CDR3 DNA follows: TGTGCCAGCAGCCCGGACAGGGCCTCTGGAAACACCATATATTTT.

V and J are TRBV30 and TRBJ1-1; D remains unclear. The V end was cut by 1 base, the J end by 3 bases, with 12 bases between. This CDR3 is built from 14 residues. The germline CDR1 and CDR2 sequences are GTSNPN and SVGIG (reference sequence). The CDR3 is CAWSGLGADTEAFF. CDR3 DNA sequence: TGTGCCTGGAGTGGACTCGGTGCCGACACTGAAGCTTTCTTT. Supplemented by reference TRBV30 and TRBJ1-1, the full variable domain reads SQTIHQWPATLVQPVGSPLSLECTVEGTSNPNLYWYRQAAGRGLQLLFYSVGIGQISSEVPQNLSASRPQDRQFILSSKKLLLSDSGFYLCAWSGLGADTEAFFGQGTRLTVV.

J is TRBJ1-2 and V is TRBV15, with D unclear. V shed 0 bases and J shed 4 bases, with 6 bases lying between them. This CDR3 has 13 amino acids. Looked up from germline, CDR1 is LNHNV and CDR2 is YYDKDF (reference sequence). CDR3 nucleotides: TGTGCCACCAGCAGAGATCGCAGCTATGGCTACACCTTC. It specifies CATSRDRSYGYTF.

The chain links TRBV6-6 to TRBJ2-5; D may be TRBD1 or TRBD2 (6 bases each). CDR3 length: 14 amino acids. V was trimmed by 7 bases and J by 4 bases, leaving 16 bases between them. CDR1 is MNHNY and CDR2 is SVGAGI in the germline V gene (reference sequence). CDR3 nucleotides: TGTGCCAGCATAAGGTGGGGGGCGGGAGAGACCCAGTACTTC. The encoded protein is CASIRWGAGETQYF.

This clone was picked up a small number of times. The chain has TRBV6-1 and TRBJ1-2; D call uncertain. Trimming pared 6 bases from V and 8 bases from J, leaving 13 bases between. The CDR3 is 12 residues long. Germline lookup yields CDR1 MNHNS and CDR2 SASEGT. The CDR3 nucleotides read TGTGCCAGCAGACTCGTGCCCTGGGGCTACACCTTC. This sequence encodes CASRLVPWGYTF.

The chain carries TRBV6-5 and TRBJ2-5; D tentatively reads TRBD1 or TRBD2 (5 bases each). Trimming removed 6 bases from V and 5 bases from J, with 13 bases in between. The CDR3 length is 13 residues. Germline assignment: CDR1 MNHEY and CDR2 SVGAGI. CDR3 DNA sequence: TGTGCCAGCAGCAACCGGGACGGGGAGACCCAGTACTTC. Protein: CASSNRDGETQYF.

The rearrangement joins TRBV6-5 to TRBJ1-1, with TRBD1 as a possible D gene (6 bases). Trimming cost V 10 bases and J 6 bases, with 21 bases left between them. The germline V gene encodes CDR1 MNHEY and CDR2 SVGAGI. This CDR3 comprises 14 residues. CDR3 sequence: CATRGGTGRAEAFF. Here the CDR3 DNA reads TGTGCCACCAGAGGGGGGACGGGTCGGGCTGAAGCTTTCTTT.

The CDR3: CASSSRTGGGKAGELFF. CDR3 coding DNA: TGTGCCAGCAGTTCCCGGACCGGGGGGGGAAAGGCCGGGGAGCTGTTTTTT. V and J are TRBV27 and TRBJ2-2, with 8 bases matching TRBD2. CDR1 is MNHEY and CDR2 is SMNVEV in the germline V gene (reference sequence). This CDR3 spans 17 amino acids. The V segment lost 4 bases and the J segment 6 bases; nucleotides outside the gene matches: 13.

This clone was recorded once. The gene calls are TRBV5-1 and TRBJ2-1, with 7 positions matching TRBD2. The CDR3 has 15 residues. The V gene end was trimmed by 4 bases and the J gene end by 1 base; junction bases not matched to a gene: 5. Germline CDR1 and CDR2: SGHRS and YFSETQ. CDR3 amino acids: CASSKTSFSYNEQFF. The CDR3 DNA follows: TGCGCCAGCAGCAAGACTAGCTTTTCCTACAATGAGCAGTTCTTC.

There are many counts of this clone. The chain employs TRBV4-1 and TRBJ2-1, with D tentatively TRBD2 (6 bases). Trimming cost V 2 bases and J 5 bases, with 10 bases left between them. The CDR3 contains 14 residues. Per germline, CDR1 MGHRA and CDR2 YSYEKL. The CDR3 is CASSQLWRDNEQFF. The CDR3 nucleotides are TGCGCCAGCAGCCAATTATGGAGGGACAATGAGCAGTTCTTC.

This rearrangement joins TRBV19 to TRBJ1-1, with D perhaps matching TRBD1 (6 bases). V lost 4 bases to trimming and J lost 3 bases, with 12 bases between them. The CDR3 sequence is 14 residues long. Per the germline V gene, CDR1 is LNHDA and CDR2 is SQIVND (reference sequence). CDR3 coding DNA: TGTGCCAGTAGTAGAGAGGGGGGATACACTGAAGCTTTCTTT. Protein product: CASSREGGYTEAFF. The full variable domain, rest sourced from reference TRBV19 and TRBJ1-1, is DGGITQSPKYLFRKEGQNVTLSCEQNLNHDAMYWYRQDPGQGLRLIYYSQIVNDFQKGDIAEGYSVSREKKESFPLTVTSAQKNPTAFYLCASSREGGYTEAFFGQGTRLTVV.

This clone was detected once. The chain couples TRBV30 to TRBJ1-2; 7 bases line up with TRBD1. With V trimmed by 1 base and J by 4 bases, 3 bases remained unmatched. CDR3 length: 13 residues. The germline CDR1 and CDR2 sequences are GTSNPN and SVGIG (reference sequence). The DNA for the CDR3 is TGTGCCTGGAGTGATGGGACAGCCTATGGCTACACCTTC. As protein: CAWSDGTAYGYTF.

The gene calls are TRBV12-5 and TRBJ1-4; D unclear. V dropped 0 bases and J dropped 8 bases, with 13 bases sitting between them. Germline CDR1 is LGHNT and CDR2 is FRNRAP. This CDR3 is 15 amino acids long. CDR3 residues: CASGLVSGPQEKLFF. CDR3 nucleotide sequence: TGTGCTAGTGGTTTGGTATCTGGACCCCAAGAAAAACTGTTTTTT.

V and J are TRBV12-3 or TRBV12-4 and TRBJ1-2; D uncertain. V dropped 6 bases and J dropped 8 bases, with 13 bases sitting between them. The CDR3 has 12 residues. The CDR3 loop is CASRAGHRGYTF. The CDR3 region has the DNA TGTGCCAGCAGGGCTGGGCACCGGGGCTACACCTTC.

V gene TRBV6-5 combines with J gene TRBJ1-4; TRBD1 matches at 7 bases. Germline lookup yields CDR1 MNHEY and CDR2 SVGAGI. CDR3 length: 15 residues. The V and J ends lost 5 bases and 6 bases, in that order; junction bases with no gene match: 9. This CDR3 reads CASSHRDRFDEKLFF. The CDR3 DNA follows: TGTGCCAGCAGTCACCGGGACAGATTTGATGAAAAACTGTTTTTT.

The chain is built from TRBV4-3 and TRBJ2-7; 8 nucleotides match TRBD1. The CDR3 spans 15 residues. Germline V gene sequence: CDR1 LGHNA, CDR2 YSLEER. The ends lost 4 bases at V and 6 bases at J; junction bases unmatched: 11. CDR3 protein: CASSRTGTGGGEQYF. DNA for the CDR3: TGCGCCAGCAGCCGTACCGGGACAGGAGGCGGCGAGCAGTACTTC.

About this clone: This same CDR3 is encoded by further DNA sequences in the sample. The rearrangement joins TRBV2 to TRBJ2-7; TRBD1 aligns across 7 bases. The CDR3 is 13 residues long. The V gene end was trimmed by 4 bases and the J gene end by 2 bases; junction bases not matched to a gene: 2. The V gene's germline CDR1 is SNHLY and CDR2 FYNNEI. The CDR3 here is CASSGQGAYEQYF. The CDR3 DNA follows: TGTGCCAGCAGTGGACAGGGAGCCTACGAGCAGTACTTC.